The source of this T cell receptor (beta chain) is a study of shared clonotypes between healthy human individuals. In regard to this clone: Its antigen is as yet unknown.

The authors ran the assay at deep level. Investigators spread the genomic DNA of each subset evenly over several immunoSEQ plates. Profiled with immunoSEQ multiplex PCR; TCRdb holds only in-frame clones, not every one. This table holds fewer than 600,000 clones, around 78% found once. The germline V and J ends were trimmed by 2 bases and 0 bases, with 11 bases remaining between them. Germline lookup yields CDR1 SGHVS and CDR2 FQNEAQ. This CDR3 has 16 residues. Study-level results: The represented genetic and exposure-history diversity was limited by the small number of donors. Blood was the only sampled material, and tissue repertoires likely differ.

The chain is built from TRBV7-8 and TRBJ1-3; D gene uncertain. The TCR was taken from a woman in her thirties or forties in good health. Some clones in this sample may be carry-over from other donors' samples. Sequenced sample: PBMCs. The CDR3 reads CASSLRALDSGNTIYF. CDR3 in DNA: TGTGCCAGCAGCTTAAGGGCACTCGACTCTGGAAACACCATATATTTT. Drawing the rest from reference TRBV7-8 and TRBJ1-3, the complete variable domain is GAGVSQSPRYKVAKRGQDVALRCDPISGHVSLFWYQQALGQGPEFLTYFQNEAQLDKSGLPSDRFFAERPEGSVSTLKIQRTQQEDSAVYLCASSLRALDSGNTIYFGEGSWLTVV.